A single sample gave rise to the 21 T cell receptor beta chains below, sequenced in a study of blood T cell repertoires in COVID-19 (dated by TCRdb to 2019 to 2021). Library generation was performed with the immunoSEQ multiplex PCR assay. TCRdb re-hosts the immuneACCESS table, in-frame sequences only. Its copies lack some clones; in the studies checked, an unresolved V gene accounts for under half of them, and the cause for the rest is not known. The sample includes 300,000 to 350,000 clones, with 90% observed a single time. Approximately 4% of the sample comes from the top ten. The sample taken for sequencing was PBMCs or T cells enriched from blood (not recorded which). All receptors derive from a woman aged 18-35 years with acute COVID-19.

V usage is TRBV28 and J usage is TRBJ1-3, with TRBD1 matching over 11 bases. V shed 6 bases and J 6 bases; nucleotides not matched to a gene: 10. CDR1 MDHEN and CDR2 SYDVKM come from the germline V gene. The CDR3 is 16 residues long. The CDR3 sequence is CASRLPPGQGENTIYF. CDR3 nucleotide sequence: TGTGCCAGCAGGTTACCCCCGGGACAGGGGGAAAACACCATATATTTT.

The CDR3 nucleotides read TGTGCCAGCAGTTTTATGTCTTCGGCGGGAGGGCCCCACGAGCAGTACTTC. It is translated as CASSFMSSAGGPHEQYF. The chain has TRBV28 and TRBJ2-7; 9 positions match TRBD2. With V trimmed by 3 bases and J by 5 bases, 14 bases remained unmatched. The CDR3 is 17 amino acids. Germline CDR1 MDHEN, CDR2 SYDVKM.

This clone was detected only a few times. The chain uses TRBV27 and TRBJ1-5; 12 bases are a match to TRBD1. CDR1 and CDR2 from the germline V gene are MNHEY and SMNVEV (reference sequence). V lost 6 bases to trimming and J lost 2 bases; unmatched junction nucleotides: 11. CDR3 length: 18 amino acids. The CDR3 loop is CASRPGTGGLVGNQPQHF. The CDR3 coding sequence is TGTGCCAGCAGACCTGGGACAGGGGGCCTTGTAGGCAATCAGCCCCAGCATTTT.

The rearrangement links TRBV18 to TRBJ1-1; D is ambiguous. V dropped 4 bases and J dropped 4 bases, with 19 bases sitting between them. Germline CDR1 is KGHSH and CDR2 is LQKENI. The CDR3 consists of 16 residues. This CDR3 reads CASSRREGRISTEAFF. The DNA of the CDR3 is TGTGCCAGCTCACGACGCGAGGGAAGGATTAGCACTGAAGCTTTCTTT.

The rearrangement joins TRBV6-2 or TRBV6-3 to TRBJ1-3; D is ambiguous. Trimming shortened V by 0 bases and J by 0 bases, and 6 bases separated the two germline ends. Looked up from germline, CDR1 is MNHEY and CDR2 is SVGEGT. The CDR3 has 15 amino acids. The CDR3 coding sequence is TGTGCCAGCAGTTACTCCCTGTACTCTGGAAACACCATATATTTT. Translation gives CASSYSLYSGNTIYF.

V and J are TRBV24-1 and TRBJ1-2, with 9 bases lining up with TRBD1. The V gene's germline CDR1 is KGHDR and CDR2 SFDVKD. The CDR3 is 14 amino acids. Trimming removed 3 bases from V and 5 bases from J; junction bases left unmatched: 3. Here the CDR3 DNA reads TGTGCCACCAGTGATGACGGACAGGGGTATGGCTACACCTTC. Protein product: CATSDDGQGYGYTF.

The chain employs TRBV3-1 (or the pseudogene TRBV3-2) and TRBJ1-1; the D gene is possibly TRBD1 (5 bases). The CDR3 spans 15 residues. The V end lost 1 base, the J end lost 4 bases, and 13 bases lay between the germline ends. The germline gives CDR1 LGHDT, CDR2 YNNKEL (reference sequence). The CDR3 loop reads CASSQGSQGITEAFF. The CDR3 DNA reads TGTGCCAGCAGCCAAGGCTCGCAGGGCATCACTGAAGCTTTCTTT.

The CDR3 reads CASSRERGQPQHF. The CDR3 nucleotides are TGTGCCAGCAGCCGAGAACGGGGTCAGCCCCAGCATTTT. The chain combines TRBV4-2 with TRBJ1-5, with D unresolved. Trimming cost V 4 bases and J 6 bases, with 10 bases left between them. The CDR3 extends over 13 amino acids. The germline gives CDR1 LGHNA, CDR2 YNFKEQ.

This chain links TRBV7-3 with TRBJ2-3; 7 bases map to TRBD2. The V segment lost 1 base and the J segment 3 bases; nucleotides outside the gene matches: 4. Germline CDR1 is SGHTA and CDR2 is FQGTGA. The CDR3 is made up of 15 amino acids. The CDR3 bases are TGTGCCAGCAGCTTAAGAGGCGGGAGAACAGATACGCAGTATTTT. Translating it yields CASSLRGGRTDTQYF.

The count of this clone is one. The chain links TRBV28 to TRBJ2-7, with 8 nucleotides matching TRBD1. CDR3 length: 13 amino acids. The V and J ends lost 6 bases and 3 bases, in that order; junction bases with no gene match: 4. The germline gives CDR1 MDHEN, CDR2 SYDVKM. This CDR3 reads CASSQDRVYEQYF. CDR3 nucleotides: TGTGCCAGCAGCCAGGACAGGGTCTACGAGCAGTACTTC.

The CDR3 sequence: CASAEDRVYQETQYF. CDR3 coding DNA: TGTGCCAGCGCCGAGGACAGGGTGTACCAAGAGACCCAGTACTTC. The V call is TRBV6-5, the J call TRBJ2-5; 8 bases are a match to TRBD1. The trim removed 8 bases at V and 0 bases at J, leaving 8 bases unmatched. Germline V lookup: CDR1 MNHEY, CDR2 SVGAGI. The CDR3 spans 15 residues.

The genes are TRBV6-1 and TRBJ1-5; D not certain. V gave up 1 base and J gave up 0 bases, with 10 bases separating them. This CDR3 is 16 amino acids long. Germline assignment: CDR1 MNHNS and CDR2 SASEGT. The CDR3 nucleotides read TGTGCCAGCAGTGAAGGAGGCACTTATAGCAATCAGCCCCAGCATTTT. Translation: CASSEGGTYSNQPQHF.

This rearrangement joins TRBV19 to TRBJ1-5, with a tentative D call TRBD1 (5 bases). The V end lost 3 bases, the J end lost 0 bases, and 12 bases lay between the germline ends. CDR1 LNHDA and CDR2 SQIVND come from the germline V gene (reference sequence). This CDR3 has 16 amino acids. The CDR3 coding sequence is TGTGCCAGTAGTATGGGTGGGGGGGGTAGCAATCAGCCCCAGCATTTT. Amino acid sequence: CASSMGGGGSNQPQHF.

V usage is TRBV3-1 (or the pseudogene TRBV3-2) and J usage is TRBJ1-2; D possibly corresponds to TRBD1 (5 bases). The length of the CDR3 is 15 residues. Per the germline V gene, CDR1 is LGHDT and CDR2 is YNNKEL (reference sequence). Trimming removed 0 bases at V and 4 bases at J, with 12 bases between. CDR3 coding DNA: TGTGCCAGCAGCCAAGAAGGCGGGGGAAGCTATGGCTACACCTTC. The encoded protein is CASSQEGGGSYGYTF.

The chain has TRBV5-1 and TRBJ1-2; 11 positions match TRBD1. In germline, CDR1 is SGHRS, CDR2 YFSETQ. V lost 2 bases to trimming and J lost 2 bases; unmatched junction nucleotides: 2. CDR3 length: 15 residues. In nucleotides, the CDR3 is TGCGCCAGCAGCTTAAGGGACAGGGGGAACTATGGCTACACCTTC. Residues: CASSLRDRGNYGYTF.

The chain links TRBV4-1 to TRBJ2-3; the D gene is possibly TRBD1 (6 bases). Germline lookup yields CDR1 MGHRA and CDR2 YSYEKL. V was clipped by 4 bases and J by 5 bases, with 19 bases between them. The CDR3 contains 16 residues. The DNA for the CDR3 is TGCGCCAGCAGCCTCACGACGACAGGAGGAATAGATACGCAGTATTTT. This codes for CASSLTTTGGIDTQYF.

V gene TRBV11-3 combines with J gene TRBJ1-2, with TRBD1 as a possible D gene (5 bases). This CDR3 is 14 amino acids long. V gave up 8 bases and J gave up 7 bases, with 20 bases separating them. The germline CDR1 and CDR2 sequences are SGHNT and YENEEA. The CDR3 spells CASSPGGEGAGYTF. CDR3 in DNA: TGTGCCAGCTCCCCGGGGGGGGAAGGAGCTGGCTACACCTTC.

This chain links TRBV2 with TRBJ1-2, with D possibly matching TRBD1 (5 bases). The CDR3 is 15 residues long. Per germline, CDR1 SNHLY and CDR2 FYNNEI. V dropped 5 bases and J dropped 0 bases, with 13 bases sitting between them. DNA of the CDR3: TGTGCCAGCAGTTTTGGGGGGATGGCTAACTATGGCTACACCTTC. Translating gives CASSFGGMANYGYTF. The whole variable domain, remainder taken from reference TRBV2 and TRBJ1-2, is EPEVTQTPSHQVTQMGQEVILRCVPISNHLYFYWYRQILGQKVEFLVSFYNNEISEKSEIFDDQFSVERPDGSNFTLKIRSTKLEDSAMYFCASSFGGMANYGYTFGSGTRLTVV.

This clone was seen once. The CDR3 region is CASSEGTENEKLFF. The CDR3 DNA sequence: TGCGCCAGCAGTGAAGGGACAGAGAATGAAAAACTGTTTTTT. The chain recombines TRBV10-1 with TRBJ1-4; 7 positions agree with TRBD1. There are 14 residues in the CDR3. V lost 3 bases and J lost 5; bases outside the gene matches: 3. The germline V gene has CDR1 WNHNN and CDR2 SYGVQD (reference sequence).

The genes are TRBV30 and TRBJ2-7; possibly TRBD1 for D (5 bases). The CDR3 spans 14 residues. The germline CDR1 and CDR2 sequences are GTSNPN and SVGIG (reference sequence). Trimming cost V 5 bases and J 2 bases, with 16 bases left between them. The CDR3 loop reads CAWAEGAQPYEQYF. The CDR3 DNA sequence: TGTGCCTGGGCGGAAGGGGCACAACCCTACGAGCAGTACTTC.

The chain links TRBV5-1 to TRBJ2-5; 8 nucleotides match TRBD1. Germline V gives CDR1 SGHRS, CDR2 YFSETQ. This CDR3 has 15 amino acids. Unmatched junction bases numbered 7, after V lost 0 bases and J lost 6 bases. The CDR3 DNA is TGCGCCAGCAGCTTGGTTCCGCAGGGGGCGAAGACCCAGTACTTC. This translates into CASSLVPQGAKTQYF.